These T cell receptor beta chains were read from a single sample in a study of T cell changes during pregnancy in multiple sclerosis. Some clones are missing from TCRdb's copy, which holds only in-frame ones; the method was immunoSEQ multiplex PCR. The table has approximately 110,000 clones, 90% to 95% seen once. The sequencing here drew on peripheral blood, taken after pregnancy. These receptor sequences come from a female donor with multiple sclerosis, enrolled in a pregnancy study. CDR3s include the opening cysteine and the closing phenylalanine or tryptophan. A D gene is named only where the DNA matches it firmly. Size values are once, few and many counts, or a class for expanded clones, and some rows have none.

>.|TRBJ2-1|TRBV9|.
CASSVEESYSYNEQFF
TGTGCCAGCAGCGTAGAAGAGTCCTACTCCTACAATGAGCAGTTCTTC
>TRBD1|TRBJ1-5|TRBV7-2|.
CASSLRSGGQPQHF
TGTGCCAGCAGCCTGCGGTCAGGGGGGCAGCCCCAGCATTTT
>.|TRBJ1-1|TRBV30|.
CAWKRTEAFF
TGTGCCTGGAAGAGGACTGAAGCTTTCTTT
>TRBD1|TRBJ2-3|TRBV19|.
CASSDRAADTQYF
TGTGCCAGTTCGGACAGGGCCGCAGATACGCAGTATTTT
>.|TRBJ2-3|TRBV7-9|.
CASSFGVADTQYF
TGTGCCAGCAGCTTCGGGGTGGCAGATACGCAGTATTTT
>TRBD1|TRBJ1-1|TRBV2|.
CASSSSGGQGGPEAFF
TGTGCCAGCAGTTCCTCCGGGGGACAGGGGGGCCCTGAAGCTTTCTTT
>TRBD1|TRBJ1-1|TRBV6-4|.
CASSLDRDTEAFF
TGTGCCAGCAGTCTCGACAGGGACACTGAAGCTTTCTTT
>.|TRBJ1-5|TRBV15|.
CATSRALSNQPQHF
TGTGCCACCAGCAGAGCCCTGAGCAATCAGCCCCAGCATTTT
>.|TRBJ2-3|TRBV9|.
CASSVGWASLLGEADTQYF
TGTGCCAGCAGCGTAGGATGGGCTTCTCTCCTGGGGGAGGCAGATACGCAGTATTTT
>.|TRBJ2-7|TRBV5-6|.
CASSPVGGGEQYF
TGTGCCAGCAGCCCGGTGGGAGGGGGCGAGCAGTACTTC
>.|TRBJ2-2|TRBV5-1|.
CASSSYTGELFF
TGCGCCAGCAGCTCTTACACCGGGGAGCTGTTTTTT
>TRBD1|TRBJ1-2|TRBV14|.
CASSPRTGPNYGYTF
TGTGCCAGCAGCCCGAGGACAGGCCCCAACTATGGCTACACCTTC
>TRBD1|TRBJ2-2|TRBV7-2|.
CASSPTGTGKTGELFF
TGTGCCAGCAGCCCAACCGGGACAGGGAAAACCGGGGAGCTGTTTTTT
>TRBD1|TRBJ2-7|TRBV5-5|.
CASSPETGSVYEQYF
TGTGCCAGCAGCCCCGAGACAGGGAGCGTCTACGAGCAGTACTTC
>TRBD1|TRBJ1-1|TRBV7-6|.
CASSLGQGTEAFF
TGTGCCAGCAGCTTAGGACAGGGGACTGAAGCTTTCTTT
>TRBD1|TRBJ2-3|TRBV5-6|.
CASSLYDRDTDTQYF
TGTGCCAGCAGCTTGTACGACAGGGACACAGATACGCAGTATTTT
>.|TRBJ2-3|TRBV12-5|once
CASAWTSTDTQYF
TGTGCTAGTGCCTGGACTAGCACAGATACGCAGTATTTT
>.|TRBJ2-3|TRBV5-1|.
CASSLRRASDTQYF
TGCGCCAGCAGCTTGCGGCGGGCCTCAGATACGCAGTATTTT
>.|TRBJ2-3|TRBV2|.
CASSEKGQNTDTQYF
TGTGCCAGCAGTGAAAAAGGACAGAACACAGATACGCAGTATTTT
>.|TRBJ1-6|TRBV28|.
CASSPPVGANSPLHF
TGTGCCAGCAGTCCCCCCGTGGGGGCGAATTCACCCCTCCACTTT
>.|TRBJ1-3|TRBV7-3|.
CASSLLGDPENTIYF
TGTGCCAGCAGCCTCTTGGGCGACCCGGAAAACACCATATATTTT
>TRBD2|TRBJ2-5|TRBV5-6|.
CASSWGAGGAGETQYF
TGTGCCAGCAGCTGGGGGGCCGGGGGGGCCGGGGAGACCCAGTACTTC
>.|TRBJ2-6|TRBV18|.
CASSEAGSGANVLTF
TGTGCCAGCTCGGAAGCAGGGTCTGGGGCCAACGTCCTGACTTTC
>TRBD1|TRBJ2-7|TRBV7-9|.
CASSLVEGGPYEQYF
TGTGCCAGCAGCTTGGTCGAAGGGGGCCCCTACGAGCAGTACTTC
>.|TRBJ2-1|TRBV5-8|.
CASSLGGEGTYNEQFF
TGTGCCAGCAGCTTGGGGGGCGAAGGGACCTACAATGAGCAGTTCTTC
>TRBD1|TRBJ1-1|TRBV29-1|.
CSGEGTGGTMNTEAFF
TGCAGCGGTGAGGGGACAGGGGGCACAATGAACACTGAAGCTTTCTTT
>.|TRBJ2-7|TRBV6-5|.
CASAGRIVDEQYF
TGTGCCAGCGCGGGAAGAATAGTGGACGAGCAGTACTTC
>.|TRBJ1-2|TRBV5-4|once
CASSLKGAPNYGYTF
TGTGCCAGCAGCTTGAAAGGGGCCCCTAACTATGGCTACACCTTC
>TRBD1|TRBJ2-7|TRBV5-6|.
CASSLDRGYPTKQYF
TGTGCCAGCAGCTTGGACAGGGGGTATCCTACGAAGCAGTACTTC
>.|TRBJ2-7|TRBV6-5|.
CASSYGLGFEQYF
TGTGCCAGCAGTTATGGGCTGGGCTTCGAGCAGTACTTC
>.|TRBJ1-3|TRBV5-6|.
CASSRFTAVSGNTIYF
TGTGCCAGCAGCCGGTTTACAGCAGTCTCTGGAAACACCATATATTTT
>.|TRBJ1-1|TRBV6-1|.
CASTSLGVNTEAFF
TGTGCCAGCACCAGCTTAGGGGTGAACACTGAAGCTTTCTTT
>.|TRBJ1-5|TRBV6-1|.
CASSVQVLAPQHF
TGTGCCAGCAGTGTACAGGTGCTGGCGCCCCAGCATTTT
>.|TRBJ2-1|TRBV5-6|.
CASSQVTSRYEQFF
TGTGCCAGCAGCCAGGTTACTAGTAGGTATGAGCAGTTCTTC
>.|TRBJ1-1|TRBV30|few
CAWSVFVTGRTEAFF
TGTGCCTGGAGTGTATTCGTGACAGGCCGAACTGAAGCTTTCTTT
>.|TRBJ1-5|TRBV5-1|.
CASSLETGGNQPQHF
TGCGCCAGCAGCTTGGAAACGGGGGGCAATCAGCCCCAGCATTTT
>TRBD1|TRBJ1-2|TRBV29-1|.
CSVSPDSAEGTGAGYTF
TGCAGCGTGTCCCCCGACAGCGCTGAAGGGACAGGGGCTGGCTACACCTTC
>TRBD1|TRBJ1-1|TRBV11-2|.
CASSSRQGENTEAFF
TGTGCCAGCAGCTCGCGACAGGGGGAGAACACTGAAGCTTTCTTT
>.|TRBJ2-7|TRBV25-1|.
CASSVFRGSSYEQYF
TGTGCCAGCAGTGTGTTCCGGGGGAGCTCCTACGAGCAGTACTTC
>.|TRBJ1-5|TRBV15|once
CATSRAGGDQPQHF
TGTGCCACCAGCAGAGCAGGAGGGGATCAGCCCCAGCATTTT
>.|TRBJ2-2|TRBV7-2|.
CASIRVGPIGELFF
TGTGCCAGCATCCGCGTGGGGCCTATCGGGGAGCTGTTTTTT
>TRBD2|TRBJ2-3|TRBV9|.
CASSSLAGGADTQYF
TGTGCCAGCAGCAGCTTAGCGGGGGGGGCAGATACGCAGTATTTT
>TRBD1|TRBJ1-1|TRBV7-2|.
CASSSHRGPNTEAFF
TGTGCCAGCAGCTCCCACAGGGGACCGAACACTGAAGCTTTCTTT
>TRBD1|TRBJ1-2|TRBV9|.
CASSLSGTGEFYGYTF
TGTGCCAGCAGCCTTTCCGGGACAGGTGAATTCTATGGCTACACCTTC
>.|TRBJ1-3|TRBV14|few
CASSQESQPRLGNTIYF
TGTGCCAGCAGCCAAGAATCACAGCCACGGCTGGGAAACACCATATATTTT
>TRBD1|TRBJ1-1|TRBV5-4|few
CASSSGQGAAAFF
TGTGCCAGCAGCTCCGGACAGGGGGCAGCAGCTTTCTTT
>.|TRBJ2-4|TRBV6-1|.
CASRKGVGGNIQYF
TGTGCCAGCAGGAAGGGGGTTGGTGGAAACATTCAGTACTTC
>TRBD1|TRBJ2-7|TRBV27|.
CASSLRDRVGEQYF
TGTGCCAGCAGTTTACGGGACAGGGTTGGCGAGCAGTACTTC
>.|TRBJ2-7|TRBV5-6|.
CASRVDSSYEQYF
TGTGCCAGCAGGGTGGACAGTTCCTACGAGCAGTACTTC
>TRBD2|TRBJ2-3|TRBV7-8|.
CASSSRGSMDTQYF
TGTGCCAGCAGCTCGCGGGGGAGTATGGATACGCAGTATTTT